This T cell receptor (beta chain) appears in the sequencing data of a study of blood T cell repertoires in COVID-19. Repertoires were generated with immunoSEQ multiplex PCR, while TCRdb's copy carries only in-frame clones and drops some. The data show over 150,000 clones, around four fifths seen once. Germline values: CDR1 SGHRS, CDR2 YFSETQ. V shed 2 bases and J 0 bases; nucleotides not matched to a gene: 5. The CDR3 runs 17 residues. Sequencing was carried out using peripheral blood. The source of this sequence is a human donor with acute or convalescent COVID-19. The donor label of this sample is uncertain. The chain employs TRBV5-1 and TRBJ2-6, with 7 bases aligning to TRBD1. The CDR3 DNA reads as TGCGCCAGCAGCTTAGACAGGGCGGTCTCTGGGGCCAACGTCCTGACTTTC. Protein sequence: CASSLDRAVSGANVLTF.